Listed here are 19 T cell receptor beta chains from one sample, sequenced in a study of blood T cell repertoires in COVID-19. Repertoires were generated with immunoSEQ multiplex PCR, while TCRdb's copy carries only in-frame clones and drops some. The repertoire has a few hundred thousand clones, 85% of them found once; the top ten carry about 7%. Material for sequencing was PBMCs or T cells enriched from blood (not recorded which). All receptors come from a woman aged 50 to 60 who had been exposed to COVID-19.

The chain is built from TRBV4-3 and TRBJ2-1, with TRBD2 matching 11 bases. This CDR3 spans 15 amino acids. Germline trimming cut 2 bases from V and 9 bases from J; bases unmatched to any gene: 6. Germline loops: CDR1 LGHNA, CDR2 YSLEER. CDR3 region: CASSQFLAGGLEQFF. CDR3 coding DNA: TGCGCCAGCAGCCAATTTCTAGCGGGGGGCCTTGAGCAGTTCTTC.

The chain has TRBV6-5 and TRBJ2-7, with D tentatively TRBD2 (5 bases). Between the trimmed V and J ends, which lost 4 bases and 5 bases, there was a span of 12 bases. The CDR3 contains 13 residues. Germline CDR1 and CDR2: MNHEY and SVGAGI. The CDR3 reads CASSFRRVDEQYF. CDR3 DNA: TGTGCCAGCAGTTTTAGGCGGGTGGACGAGCAGTACTTC.

The V and J genes are TRBV30 and TRBJ2-5, with 12 bases lining up with TRBD2. The germline gives CDR1 GTSNPN, CDR2 SVGIG (reference sequence). V gave up 6 bases and J gave up 5 bases; unmatched junction bases: 1. CDR3 length: 12 amino acids. As DNA, the CDR3 is TGTGCCTGTACTAGCGGGGGGGAGACCCAGTACTTC. Protein: CACTSGGETQYF.

This rearrangement joins TRBV9 to TRBJ1-1; maybe TRBD1 (6 bases). V lost 1 base and J lost 0, with 10 bases in between. The CDR3 consists of 15 residues. CDR1 is SGDLS and CDR2 is YYNGEE in the germline V gene. The CDR3 reads CASSVPGQMNTEAFF. The CDR3 nucleotides are TGTGCCAGCAGCGTACCCGGACAGATGAACACTGAAGCTTTCTTT. Drawing the rest from reference TRBV9 and TRBJ1-1, the complete variable domain is DSGVTQTPKHLITATGQRVTLRCSPRSGDLSVYWYQQSLDQGLQFLIQYYNGEERAKGNILERFSAQQFPDLHSELNLSSLELGDSALYFCASSVPGQMNTEAFFGQGTRLTVV.

The table lists this clone with a count of one. This chain uses TRBV3-1 (or the pseudogene TRBV3-2) with TRBJ2-4; TRBD1 agrees at 9 bases. The V and J ends lost 0 bases and 3 bases, in that order; junction bases with no gene match: 21. CDR1 is LGHDT, CDR2 YNNKEL, per germline (reference sequence). The CDR3 runs to 22 residues. The CDR3 DNA is TGTGCCAGCAGCCAAGACACCTGGACCGGGACAGGGTTGATGATGGACAAAAACATTCAGTACTTC. Protein: CASSQDTWTGTGLMMDKNIQYF.

The chain recombines TRBV12-5 with TRBJ1-2, with TRBD1 identical over 9 bases. V was clipped by 1 base and J by 6 bases; unmatched bases: 6. CDR3 length equals 15 residues. Germline-derived CDR1 and CDR2 are LGHNT and FRNRAP. CDR3 DNA sequence: TGTGCTAGTGGTTTGGAACAGGGGGCTTTTAATGGCTACACCTTC. Protein product: CASGLEQGAFNGYTF.

This chain connects TRBV10-3 to TRBJ1-6; D may be TRBD1 (6 bases). Germline CDR1 ENHRY, CDR2 SYGVKD. The CDR3 is 15 residues long. Trimming took off 3 bases at V and 9 bases at J, with 15 bases between the two ends. CDR3 amino acids: CAISERQQGISPLHF. DNA of the CDR3: TGTGCCATCAGTGAACGACAGCAGGGGATTTCACCCCTCCACTTT.

The rearrangement links TRBV27 to TRBJ1-1, with TRBD1 as a possible D gene (6 bases). The CDR3 is made up of 14 amino acids. Trimming stripped 0 bases from V and 4 bases from J, with 9 bases between. Per germline, CDR1 MNHEY and CDR2 SMNVEV (reference sequence). The DNA of the CDR3 is TGTGCCAGCAGTTTATCAGGGACATTCACTGAAGCTTTCTTT. It codes for CASSLSGTFTEAFF.

The chain joins TRBV7-8 to TRBJ2-3, with TRBD2 as a possible D gene (7 bases). Between the trimmed V and J ends, which lost 4 bases and 4 bases, there was a span of 12 bases. The CDR3 has 14 residues. Germline V gene sequence: CDR1 SGHVS, CDR2 FQNEAQ. The CDR3 DNA sequence: TGTGCCAGCAGCTCCTCCGGGGGGCCAGATACGCAGTATTTT. As protein: CASSSSGGPDTQYF.

The V and J genes are TRBV15 and TRBJ1-4; D is unclear. Germline CDR1 and CDR2: LNHNV and YYDKDF (reference sequence). V was clipped by 8 bases and J by 4 bases, with 11 bases between them. The CDR3 consists of 13 residues. The CDR3 DNA reads as TGTGCCACCCGTCAGCCGGGTAATGAAAAACTGTTTTTT. As protein: CATRQPGNEKLFF.

V is TRBV5-1 and J is TRBJ1-3, with D perhaps TRBD1 (5 bases). The germline CDR1 and CDR2 sequences are SGHRS and YFSETQ. The CDR3 runs to 15 residues. Trimming removed 0 bases from V and 0 bases from J, with 7 bases in between. In nucleotides, the CDR3 is TGCGCCAGCAGCTTGGAGGGGATCTCTGGAAACACCATATATTTT. This encodes CASSLEGISGNTIYF.

The gene calls are TRBV18 and TRBJ1-5; D is unclear. The V gene lost 2 bases and the J gene lost 0 bases, with 14 bases spanning the gap. Per germline, CDR1 KGHSH and CDR2 LQKENI. The CDR3 covers 17 residues. Written as DNA, the CDR3 is TGTGCCAGCTCACCAGAGAGAGGACTCCTTAGCAATCAGCCCCAGCATTTT. Amino acid sequence: CASSPERGLLSNQPQHF. Drawing the rest from reference TRBV18 and TRBJ1-5, the complete variable domain is NAGVMQNPRHLVRRRGQEARLRCSPMKGHSHVYWYRQLPEEGLKFMVYLQKENIIDESGMPKERFSAEFPKEGPSILRIQQVVRGDSAAYFCASSPERGLLSNQPQHFGDGTRLSIL.

V is TRBV19 and J is TRBJ1-1; D is perhaps TRBD1 (6 bases). The CDR3 loop spans 14 amino acids. Germline V CDR1 and CDR2: LNHDA, SQIVND (reference sequence). V was clipped by 5 bases and J by 1 base, with 11 bases between them. The CDR3 loop reads CASSSQGRNTEAFF. CDR3 bases: TGTGCCAGTAGTTCCCAGGGGCGGAACACTGAAGCTTTCTTT.

DNA for the CDR3: TGTGCCAGCAGCTATCCGGGGGACGAGCAGTACTTC. This encodes CASSYPGDEQYF. The chain combines TRBV7-9 with TRBJ2-7; D is possibly TRBD2 (6 bases). Germline V gene lookup returns CDR1 SEHNR and CDR2 FQNEAQ (reference sequence). Trimming left V 4 bases short and J 5 bases short, with 9 bases between. The CDR3 is made up of 12 amino acids.

This chain's CDR3 is CAISDPQGSNTEAFF. The CDR3 coding sequence is TGTGCCATCAGTGACCCACAGGGGTCGAACACTGAAGCTTTCTTT. V gene TRBV10-3 combines with J gene TRBJ1-1, with 7 bases fitting TRBD1. Germline V gives CDR1 ENHRY, CDR2 SYGVKD. The CDR3 is made up of 15 amino acids. With V trimmed by 3 bases and J by 1 base, 5 bases remained unmatched.

This clone was observed a few times. The V call is TRBV29-1, the J call TRBJ2-7; D is unclear. CDR1 and CDR2 (germline): SQVTM, ANQGSEA. CDR3 size: 12 residues. V lost 4 bases and J 2 bases, leaving 9 bases between the germline ends. The CDR3 DNA sequence: TGCAGCGTTGCCTTACAAACCTACGAGCAGTACTTC. It codes for CSVALQTYEQYF.

The V and J genes are TRBV20-1 and TRBJ2-2; D is undetermined. Trimming shortened V by 3 bases and J by 3 bases, and 5 bases separated the two germline ends. This CDR3 is built from 12 residues. CDR1 and CDR2 (germline): DFQATT, SNEGSKA (reference sequence). This CDR3 reads CSASDDTGELFF. The CDR3 region has the DNA TGCAGTGCTAGTGACGACACCGGGGAGCTGTTTTTT.

The chain has TRBV15 and TRBJ2-7; D is ambiguous. The CDR3 is made up of 13 amino acids. V shed 0 bases and J shed 3 bases, with 6 bases lying between them. The germline V gene encodes CDR1 LNHNV and CDR2 YYDKDF (reference sequence). CDR3 coding DNA: TGTGCCACCAGCAGAGATCACAGCTACGAGCAGTACTTC. Its translation is CATSRDHSYEQYF.

This clone appeared once. Here the CDR3 reads CASGEGVETQYF. The CDR3 coding sequence is TGTGCCAGCGGGGAGGGGGTGGAGACCCAGTACTTC. The genes are TRBV12-3 or TRBV12-4 and TRBJ2-5; the D gene is possibly TRBD2 (7 bases). CDR3 length equals 12 residues. Trimming removed 8 bases from V and 5 bases from J, with 12 bases in between.